This TCR beta chain was retrieved from a study of T-cell reconstitution after alpha-beta-depleted transplantation in children. A TCRbeta library incorporating unique molecular identifiers was prepared. TCRdb reprocessed the PCR reads via MiXCR and lists one record per CDR3 protein. This sample has fewer than 1 million distinct CDR3 sequences; 16% occur once, and the top ten carry 5%. In its sample, this clonotype was seen many times. The specimen comprised PBMCs, mostly from graft donor cells, sampled 360 days after TCRalphabeta/CD19-depleted stem cell transplant. The TCR originated in a male patient younger than 18 who had a stem cell transplant for acute lymphoblastic leukemia, so the T cells may come from the graft donor.

The DNA for the CDR3 is TGCAGTGCTCCCCGGGGCTCTGGCACAGATACGCAGTATTTT. It encodes CSAPRGSGTDTQYF. The chain uses TRBV20-1 and TRBJ2-3; D is possibly TRBD1 or TRBD2 (5 bases each). The CDR3 spans 14 residues. With 5 bases removed from V and 1 base from J, the gap between germline ends came to 13 bases. Germline values: CDR1 DFQATT, CDR2 SNEGSKA (reference sequence).